This T cell receptor beta chain was retrieved from a study of cytomegalovirus exposure and HLA in healthy donors. Background on the study: Among 398 genotyped donors, roughly 80% fell in the Caucasian-associated ancestry cluster.

Details on this clone: Antigen unknown. Because the CDR3's place on the DNA is in doubt, the DNA is left out and the CDR3 is given as listed by TCRdb.

The CDR3 spans 12 amino acids, including both terminal residues. Germline V gene lookup returns CDR1 GTSNPN and CDR2 SVGIG (reference sequence). Whereas donors were nominally healthy upon sampling, unrecorded immune exposures were probable. Researchers ran the PCR with 60 Vbeta and 13 Jbeta primers. Sequenced by immunoSEQ multiplex PCR; TCRdb stores in-frame clones only, minus some. The sample is made up of some 42,000 clones, and the top ten hold less than 1.5% of it. Whole-study results and caveats: The later analysis indicated that the majority of CMV-associated TCR beta chains appeared HLA-restricted. Among TCR beta chains, those listed as cytomegalovirus-associated numbered some 170.

Material for sequencing was PBMCs. The chain has TRBV30 and TRBJ1-2; the table's D gene call, TRBD1, was not cross checked with the DNA. The source is a man in his thirties or forties in good health and CMV-seronegative. CDR3 amino acids: CAWGSGTVISTF.